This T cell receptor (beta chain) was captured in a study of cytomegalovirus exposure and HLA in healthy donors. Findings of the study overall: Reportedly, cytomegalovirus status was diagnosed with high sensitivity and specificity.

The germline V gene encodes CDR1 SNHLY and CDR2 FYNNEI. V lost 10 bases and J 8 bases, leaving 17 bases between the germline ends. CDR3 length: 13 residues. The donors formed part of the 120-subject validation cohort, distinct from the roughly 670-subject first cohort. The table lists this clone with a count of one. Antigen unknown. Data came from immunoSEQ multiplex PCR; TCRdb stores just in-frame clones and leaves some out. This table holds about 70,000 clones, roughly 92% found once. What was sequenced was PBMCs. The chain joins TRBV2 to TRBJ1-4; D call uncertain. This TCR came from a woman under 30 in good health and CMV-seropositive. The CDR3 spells CATSTGIEEKLFF. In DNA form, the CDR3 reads TGTGCCACCTCTACGGGGATAGAGGAAAAACTGTTTTTT. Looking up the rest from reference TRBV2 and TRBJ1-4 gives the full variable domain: EPEVTQTPSHQVTQMGQEVILRCVPISNHLYFYWYRQILGQKVEFLVSFYNNEISEKSEIFDDQFSVERPDGSNFTLKIRSTKLEDSAMYFCATSTGIEEKLFFGSGTQLSVL.